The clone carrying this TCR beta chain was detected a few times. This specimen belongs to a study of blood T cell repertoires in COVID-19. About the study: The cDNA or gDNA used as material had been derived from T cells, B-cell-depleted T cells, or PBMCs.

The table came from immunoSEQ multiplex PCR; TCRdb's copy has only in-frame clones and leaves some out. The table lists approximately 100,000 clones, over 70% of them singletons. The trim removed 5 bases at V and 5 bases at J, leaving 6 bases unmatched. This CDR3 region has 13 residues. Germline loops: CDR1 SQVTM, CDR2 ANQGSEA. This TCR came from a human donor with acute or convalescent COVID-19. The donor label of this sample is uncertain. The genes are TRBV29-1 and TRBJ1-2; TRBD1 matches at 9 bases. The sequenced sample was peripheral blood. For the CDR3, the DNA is TGCAGCGTTTACTGGACAGGGGTATATGGCTACACCTTC. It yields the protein CSVYWTGVYGYTF.